The entry below describes one T cell receptor (beta chain). TCRdb's copy holds only in-frame clones and misses some; the assay was immunoSEQ multiplex PCR. The data contain over 75,000 clones, around 89% of them seen just once; the ten biggest clones take up roughly 4.2%. This sample is part of a study of identifying expanded T cells in peripheral blood. V lost 2 bases to trimming and J lost 3 bases, with 2 bases between them. The germline V gene encodes CDR1 SGHNT and CDR2 YYREEE (reference sequence). The CDR3 is 11 amino acids. Collection occurred without any documented infections or immune events in donors.

Sequencing was done on a sample of blood. The sequence derives from a person aged 18 to 69 in good health. The V call is TRBV5-4, the J call TRBJ1-1; D unclear. The CDR3 nucleotides are TGTGCCAGCAGCTTCTACACTGAAGCTTTCTTT. Protein: CASSFYTEAFF.